Presented here are 21 T cell receptor beta chains from one specimen sequenced in a study of blood T cells in healthy people across ages. A sample-barcoded 5' primer and a J-beta primer mix were used in a second PCR of about 7 to 11 cycles. MiXCR was run by TCRdb on the 5' RACE reads, yielding one entry per CDR3 protein. This table has around 1,500,000 distinct CDR3 sequences, 40% to 50% appearing once. Specimen: blood. These receptors originate from a woman between 18 and 29 years old in good health.

Notes on this clonotype: With a much larger clone just one base away, this may be a read error. The chain is built from TRBV4-1 and TRBJ2-1, with 14 bases that match TRBD2. The length of the CDR3 is 17 residues. With V trimmed by 7 bases and J by 6 bases, 11 bases remained unmatched. Germline V lookup: CDR1 MGHRA, CDR2 YSYEKL. The CDR3 DNA is TGCGCCAGCATCCCTCGGACTAGCGGGGGGAGTCTCAATGAGCAGTTCTTC. It yields the protein CASIPRTSGGSLNEQFF.

This chain links TRBV20-1 with TRBJ2-7, with 11 bases identical to TRBD2. CDR1 DFQATT and CDR2 SNEGSKA come from the germline V gene (reference sequence). The CDR3 has 14 amino acids. Germline trimming cut 5 bases from V and 5 bases from J; bases unmatched to any gene: 8. CDR3 loop: CSAPRLAGGDEQYF. CDR3 sequence (DNA): TGCAGTGCTCCTAGGCTAGCGGGAGGTGACGAGCAGTACTTC.

The chain uses TRBV20-1 and TRBJ2-5, with 9 positions matching TRBD2. The CDR3 extends over 14 amino acids. CDR1 is DFQATT, CDR2 SNEGSKA, per germline (reference sequence). J was trimmed by 4 bases and V by 4 bases; bases with no gene match: 7. CDR3 sequence (DNA): TGCAGTGCTAAACTCGCGGGGGGGCTAGAGACCCAGTACTTC. Protein: CSAKLAGGLETQYF.

This clonotype was seen only a few times. The rearrangement joins TRBV11-2 to TRBJ1-4; D unclear. Germline loops: CDR1 SGHAT, CDR2 FQNNGV. CDR3 length: 14 residues. The V end lost 7 bases, the J end lost 0 bases, and 9 bases lay between the germline ends. Written as DNA, the CDR3 is TGTGCCAGCACAAACATGGCAACTAATGAAAAACTGTTTTTT. This translates into CASTNMATNEKLFF.

The chain employs TRBV11-2 and TRBJ2-1; D is unresolved. The length of the CDR3 is 15 residues. Germline values: CDR1 SGHAT, CDR2 FQNNGV. The V end lost 0 bases, the J end lost 5 bases, and 11 bases lay between the germline ends. CDR3 DNA: TGTGCCAGCAGCTTAGAGGGCAGGCTTAACAATGAGCAGTTCTTC. It translates to CASSLEGRLNNEQFF.

This clonotype was counted many times. The chain employs TRBV11-1 and TRBJ2-7; 11 positions match TRBD1. Trimming removed 4 bases from V and 1 base from J; junction bases left unmatched: 6. The CDR3 runs 16 residues. Per the germline V gene, CDR1 is SGHAT and CDR2 is FQDESV (reference sequence). CDR3 sequence: CASSSSGTGGSYEQYF. The CDR3 region has the DNA TGTGCCAGCAGCTCGTCCGGGACAGGGGGGTCCTACGAGCAGTACTTC.

The rearrangement joins TRBV7-9 to TRBJ1-1, with TRBD1 matching over 8 bases. The germline V gene encodes CDR1 SEHNR and CDR2 FQNEAQ (reference sequence). The J segment lost 1 base and the V segment lost 4 bases, leaving 5 bases of the junction unmatched. The CDR3 covers 15 residues. CDR3 nucleotides: TGTGCCAGCAGCTCTAGCGGACAGGGGAACACTGAAGCTTTCTTT. As protein: CASSSSGQGNTEAFF.

This chain connects TRBV28 to TRBJ1-1; no firm D call. V was shortened by 2 bases and J by 1 base, with 11 bases between the two germline ends. This CDR3 has 15 amino acids. The germline gives CDR1 MDHEN, CDR2 SYDVKM. The CDR3 DNA reads as TGTGCCAGCAGTTTAGGTATCGCAGGGAACACTGAAGCTTTCTTT. The encoded protein is CASSLGIAGNTEAFF.

The chain combines TRBV9 with TRBJ1-1; possible D gene TRBD1, 6 bases. The V end lost 4 bases, the J end lost 5 bases, and 12 bases lay between the germline ends. CDR3 length: 13 amino acids. The germline V gene encodes CDR1 SGDLS and CDR2 YYNGEE. The DNA for the CDR3 is TGTGCCAGCAGCACAGGGTCTGGTACTGAAGCTTTCTTT. Amino acid sequence: CASSTGSGTEAFF.

The chain recombines TRBV6-2 or TRBV6-3 with TRBJ2-5; 9 nucleotides align to TRBD2. The V and J ends lost 2 bases and 2 bases, in that order; junction bases with no gene match: 6. Germline V gene lookup returns CDR1 MNHEY and CDR2 SVGEGT. The CDR3 has 16 amino acids. The CDR3 sequence: CASSYKSGGNQETQYF. The CDR3 DNA is TGTGCCAGCAGTTACAAGAGCGGGGGGAATCAAGAGACCCAGTACTTC.

About this clonotype: A clone one base away is much larger, so this may be a read error. V usage is TRBV29-1 and J usage is TRBJ2-1, with 11 bases that match TRBD1. The J call may be faulty, since TRBJ2-7 better matches the DNA end. The CDR3 loop spans 16 amino acids. CDR1 is SQVTM, CDR2 ANQGSEA, per germline. The CDR3 spells CSVVPGQGVKSDEQYF. CDR3 nucleotide sequence: TGCAGCGTCGTCCCGGGACAGGGGGTGAAGTCCGACGAGCAGTACTTC.

J is TRBJ1-1 and V is TRBV29-1; D remains unclear. The V end was cut by 7 bases, the J end by 8 bases, with 14 bases between. The germline V gene encodes CDR1 SQVTM and CDR2 ANQGSEA. The CDR3 has 11 amino acids. The CDR3 region is CSGSQDDEAFF. The CDR3 region has the DNA TGCAGCGGTTCGCAGGATGACGAAGCTTTCTTT.

This chain joins TRBV24-1 and TRBJ2-5; TRBD2 matches at 7 bases. Germline V gives CDR1 KGHDR, CDR2 SFDVKD. Trimming removed 4 bases from V and 11 bases from J; junction bases left unmatched: 15. The CDR3 spans 15 residues. The CDR3 protein is CATSDYLADDNEQYF. The CDR3 DNA reads TGTGCCACCAGTGACTATCTAGCGGACGACAATGAGCAGTACTTC.

V and J are TRBV15 and TRBJ2-1, with D possibly being TRBD1 (6 bases). The V end was cut by 3 bases, the J end by 10 bases, with 16 bases between. The CDR3 consists of 14 residues. The germline V gene has CDR1 LNHNV and CDR2 YYDKDF (reference sequence). CDR3 coding DNA: TGTGCCACCAGCAGGGCGGACAGCGAGAACGAGCAGTTCTTC. It is translated as CATSRADSENEQFF.

This clonotype was detected only a few times. This sequence joins TRBV10-3 and TRBJ1-4; no firm D call. This CDR3 is built from 16 residues. Per germline, CDR1 ENHRY and CDR2 SYGVKD. V shed 0 bases and J shed 6 bases, with 14 bases lying between them. The CDR3 nucleotides are TGTGCCATCAGTGAGTCGAGTGGGTCTGATTATGAAAAACTGTTTTTT. Translating it yields CAISESSGSDYEKLFF.

Remarks on this clonotype: The junction departs from germline at one end; a sequencing error may be responsible. The chain links TRBV7-9 to TRBJ1-2, with D unclear. This CDR3 has 12 amino acids. In germline, CDR1 is SEHNR, CDR2 FQNEAQ (reference sequence). The DNA for the CDR3 is TGTTCCAGCAGCTCAGAGACGTATGGCTACACCTTC. This sequence encodes CSSSSETYGYTF. Based on the CDR3 plus reference TRBV7-9 and TRBJ1-2, the full variable domain is DTGVSQNPRHKITKRGQNVTFRCDPISEHNRLYWYRQTLGQGPEFLTYFQNEAQLEKSRLLSDRFSAERPKGSFSTLEIQRTEQGDSAMYLCSSSSETYGYTFGSGTRLTVV.

The V gene is TRBV4-2, the J gene TRBJ2-7; 10 positions agree with TRBD2. Germline lookup yields CDR1 LGHNA and CDR2 YNFKEQ. The CDR3 length is 16 residues. The V segment lost 4 bases and the J segment 2 bases; nucleotides outside the gene matches: 8. In DNA form, the CDR3 reads TGTGCCAGCAGCCCCTTAATAGCGGGAGGTACCTACGAGCAGTACTTC. Translating gives CASSPLIAGGTYEQYF.

This chain joins TRBV20-1 and TRBJ1-1, with D tentatively TRBD1 (5 bases). Germline CDR1 reads DFQATT; CDR2 reads SNEGSKA (reference sequence). The V and J ends lost 6 bases and 5 bases respectively, with 16 bases between them. The CDR3 extends over 13 amino acids. Here the CDR3 DNA reads TGCAGTGCCCCGACCCCAGGGTTAACTGAAGCTTTCTTT. Its protein is CSAPTPGLTEAFF.

V and J are TRBV2 and TRBJ2-1; TRBD1 agrees at 11 bases. Germline V gene lookup returns CDR1 SNHLY and CDR2 FYNNEI. V lost 2 bases, J lost 8 bases, and 8 bases stayed unmatched. The length of the CDR3 is 16 residues. DNA of the CDR3: TGTGCCAGCAGTGAAACCGGGACAGGGGGGAACGATGAGCAGTTCTTC. Protein: CASSETGTGGNDEQFF. Filled out from reference TRBV2 and TRBJ2-1, the complete variable domain reads EPEVTQTPSHQVTQMGQEVILRCVPISNHLYFYWYRQILGQKVEFLVSFYNNEISEKSEIFDDQFSVERPDGSNFTLKIRSTKLEDSAMYFCASSETGTGGNDEQFFGPGTRLTVL.

This clonotype has ten or more counts. The chain employs TRBV10-3 and TRBJ1-4; a possible D gene is TRBD1 (6 bases). The CDR3 contains 15 residues. Germline assignment: CDR1 ENHRY and CDR2 SYGVKD. Deletions cut 3 bases from V and 2 bases from J, with 10 bases between. CDR3 protein: CAISETQGTNEKLFF. CDR3 DNA: TGTGCCATCAGTGAAACACAGGGCACTAATGAAAAACTGTTTTTT.

There are a few counts of this clonotype. V usage is TRBV12-3 or TRBV12-4 and J usage is TRBJ2-7; TRBD2 matches at 9 bases. Trimming at V came to 2 bases and at J to 2 bases, leaving 4 bases not matched to a gene. The CDR3 contains 15 residues. The CDR3 nucleotides read TGTGCCAGCAGTTTATCTAGCGGGATGGCCTACGAGCAGTACTTC. Residues: CASSLSSGMAYEQYF.